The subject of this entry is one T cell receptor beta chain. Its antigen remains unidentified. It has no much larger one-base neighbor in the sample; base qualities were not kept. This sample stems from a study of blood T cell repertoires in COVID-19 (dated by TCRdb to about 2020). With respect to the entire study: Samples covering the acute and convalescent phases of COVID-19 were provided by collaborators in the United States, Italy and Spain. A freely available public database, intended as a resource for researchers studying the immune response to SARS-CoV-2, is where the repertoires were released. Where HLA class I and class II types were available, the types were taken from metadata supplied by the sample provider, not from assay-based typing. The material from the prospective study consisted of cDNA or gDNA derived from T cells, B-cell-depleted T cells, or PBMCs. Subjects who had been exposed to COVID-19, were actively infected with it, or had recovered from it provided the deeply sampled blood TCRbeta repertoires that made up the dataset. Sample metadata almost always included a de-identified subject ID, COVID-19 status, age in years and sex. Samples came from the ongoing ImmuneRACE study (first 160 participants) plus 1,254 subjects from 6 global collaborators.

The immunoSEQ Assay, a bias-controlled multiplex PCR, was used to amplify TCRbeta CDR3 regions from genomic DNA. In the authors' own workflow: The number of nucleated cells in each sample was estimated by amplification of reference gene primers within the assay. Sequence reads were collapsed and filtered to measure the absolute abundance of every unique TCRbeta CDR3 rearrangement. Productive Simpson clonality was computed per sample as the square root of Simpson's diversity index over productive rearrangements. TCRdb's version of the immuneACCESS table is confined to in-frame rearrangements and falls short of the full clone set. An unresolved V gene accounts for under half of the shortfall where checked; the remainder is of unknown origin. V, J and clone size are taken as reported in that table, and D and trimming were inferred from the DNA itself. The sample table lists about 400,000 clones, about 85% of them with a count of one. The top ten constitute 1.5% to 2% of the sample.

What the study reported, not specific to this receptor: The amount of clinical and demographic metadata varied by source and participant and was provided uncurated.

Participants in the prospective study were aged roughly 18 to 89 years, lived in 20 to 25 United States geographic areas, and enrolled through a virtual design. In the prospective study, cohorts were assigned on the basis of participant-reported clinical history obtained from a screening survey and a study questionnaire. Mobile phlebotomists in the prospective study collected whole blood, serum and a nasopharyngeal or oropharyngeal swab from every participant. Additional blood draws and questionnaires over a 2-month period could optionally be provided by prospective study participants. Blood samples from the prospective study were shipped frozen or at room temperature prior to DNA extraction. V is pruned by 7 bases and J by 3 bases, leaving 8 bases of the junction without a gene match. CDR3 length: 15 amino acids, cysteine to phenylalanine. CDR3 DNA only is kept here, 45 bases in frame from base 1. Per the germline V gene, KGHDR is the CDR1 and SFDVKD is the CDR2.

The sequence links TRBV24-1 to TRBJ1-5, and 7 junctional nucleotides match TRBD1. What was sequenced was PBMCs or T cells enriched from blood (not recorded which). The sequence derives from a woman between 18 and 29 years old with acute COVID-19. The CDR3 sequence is CATSASDRPNQPQHF. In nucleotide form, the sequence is TGTGCCACCAGCGCATCGGACAGGCCCAATCAGCCCCAGCATTTT.